These 18 T cell receptor beta chains share one sample of origin, sequenced in a study of blood T cells in healthy people across ages. With a J-beta primer mix and a sample-barcoded 5' primer, a second PCR ran roughly 6 to 11 cycles. TCRdb called the 5' RACE reads again in MiXCR, with one record for every CDR3 protein. The table records nearly 800,000 distinct CDR3 sequences, roughly three fifths of them present only once. Input material: blood. Receptor source: a man aged 40-55 years in good health.

V usage is TRBV7-8 and J usage is TRBJ2-7; D gene ambiguous. The length of the CDR3 is 16 residues. Deletions cut 2 bases from V and 7 bases from J, with 21 bases between. Germline assignment: CDR1 SGHVS and CDR2 FQNEAQ. CDR3 in amino acids: CASSLKRVRSYNEQYF. The CDR3, as DNA: TGTGCCAGCAGCTTAAAGCGAGTTAGATCCTACAATGAGCAGTACTTC.

The CDR3 is CASHLADYGYTF. The CDR3 coding sequence is TGTGCCAGCCACTTAGCAGACTATGGCTACACCTTC. The rearrangement links TRBV28 to TRBJ1-2; D unclear. V was clipped by 8 bases and J by 3 bases, with 10 bases between them. CDR1 and CDR2 from the germline V gene are MDHEN and SYDVKM. This CDR3 spans 12 amino acids.

The rearrangement uses TRBV4-1 and TRBJ1-1; 10 nucleotides line up with TRBD1. The junction had 8 bases not matched to a gene; V was cut back by 1 base and J by 3 bases. The CDR3 is 17 residues long. Germline CDR1 and CDR2: MGHRA and YSYEKL. The CDR3, as DNA: TGCGCCAGCAGCCAAGCGCGGGACAGGGGTCGGGACACTGAAGCTTTCTTT. It translates to CASSQARDRGRDTEAFF.

This clonotype has more than one count but fewer than ten. The J gene is TRBJ2-1, the V gene TRBV12-3 or TRBV12-4; perhaps TRBD2 as D (6 bases). This CDR3 has 14 amino acids. V lost 3 bases and J lost 7, with 13 bases in between. Here the CDR3 DNA reads TGTGCCAGCAGTTTTTCTCTAGCGTGGAATGAGCAGTTCTTC. This codes for CASSFSLAWNEQFF.

The chain employs TRBV6-2 or TRBV6-3 and TRBJ2-7; no definite D call. Trimming left V 1 base short and J 4 bases short, with 8 bases between. This CDR3 region has 13 residues. Germline-derived CDR1 and CDR2 are MNHEY and SVGEGT. CDR3 bases: TGTGCCAGCAGTTACTTCCGTACGTACGAGCAGTACTTC. Amino acid sequence: CASSYFRTYEQYF.

J is TRBJ2-1 and V is TRBV3-1; D call uncertain. The DNA end is more similar to TRBJ2-7, so the J call may be wrong. This CDR3 contains 17 residues. Germline V gives CDR1 LGHDT, CDR2 YNNKEL (reference sequence). The CDR3 sequence is CASSQEGNGNPYNEQYF. In DNA form, the CDR3 reads TGTGCCAGCAGCCAAGAGGGGAACGGTAACCCCTACAATGAGCAGTACTTC.

V is TRBV6-6 and J is TRBJ2-4; weak D call: TRBD1 (5 bases). Near its end, the DNA agrees better with TRBJ2-5, so the J call may be wrong. CDR1 is MNHNY, CDR2 SVGAGI, per germline (reference sequence). The CDR3 is 14 residues long. The CDR3 DNA sequence: TGTGCCAGCAGTCAAATCCAGGGACAAGAGACCCAGTACTTC. As protein: CASSQIQGQETQYF.

The chain is built from TRBV2 and TRBJ2-1; 13 bases align to TRBD2. Germline CDR1 is SNHLY and CDR2 is FYNNEI. The CDR3 is 16 residues long. J gave up 5 bases and V 7 bases, and 8 bases lay outside the gene matches. The CDR3 sequence: CASKTSGGTTNNEQFF. CDR3 DNA: TGTGCCAGCAAGACTAGCGGGGGGACTACTAACAATGAGCAGTTCTTC. Complete variable domain (other parts from reference TRBV2 and TRBJ2-1): EPEVTQTPSHQVTQMGQEVILRCVPISNHLYFYWYRQILGQKVEFLVSFYNNEISEKSEIFDDQFSVERPDGSNFTLKIRSTKLEDSAMYFCASKTSGGTTNNEQFFGPGTRLTVL.

The chain combines TRBV5-1 with TRBJ2-3; D remains unclear. CDR1 is SGHRS and CDR2 is YFSETQ in the germline V gene. CDR3 length: 15 residues. Trimming shortened V by 0 bases and J by 2 bases, and 10 bases separated the two germline ends. The DNA for the CDR3 is TGCGCCAGCAGCTTGGACCTAAAGTACACAGATACGCAGTATTTT. Encoded protein: CASSLDLKYTDTQYF.

The chain couples TRBV5-6 to TRBJ2-1, with D tentatively TRBD1 (5 bases). Trimming shortened V by 0 bases and J by 2 bases, and 12 bases separated the two germline ends. This CDR3 is built from 16 residues. Per germline, CDR1 SGHDT and CDR2 YYEEEE. Here the CDR3 DNA reads TGTGCCAGCAGCTTGGGGCCAGGGTTAACCTACAATGAGCAGTTCTTC. It is translated as CASSLGPGLTYNEQFF. Looking up the rest from reference TRBV5-6 and TRBJ2-1 gives the full variable domain: DAGVTQSPTHLIKTRGQQVTLRCSPKSGHDTVSWYQQALGQGPQFIFQYYEEEERQRGNFPDRFSGHQFPNYSSELNVNALLLGDSALYLCASSLGPGLTYNEQFFGPGTRLTVL.

This chain links TRBV7-8 with TRBJ2-7; 8 bases fit TRBD2. Germline V gene sequence: CDR1 SGHVS, CDR2 FQNEAQ. This CDR3 comprises 16 residues. V lost 5 bases and J lost 0; bases outside the gene matches: 9. The CDR3 loop is CASSRVAGPFSYEQYF. The CDR3 nucleotides read TGTGCCAGCAGCAGAGTAGCGGGACCTTTCTCCTACGAGCAGTACTTC. The full variable domain, its missing parts supplied by reference TRBV7-8 and TRBJ2-7, is GAGVSQSPRYKVAKRGQDVALRCDPISGHVSLFWYQQALGQGPEFLTYFQNEAQLDKSGLPSDRFFAERPEGSVSTLKIQRTQQEDSAVYLCASSRVAGPFSYEQYFGPGTRLTVT.

The chain uses TRBV3-1 and TRBJ2-1, with D uncertain. CDR1 LGHDT and CDR2 YNNKEL come from the germline V gene (reference sequence). The CDR3 length is 14 residues. Trimming took off 5 bases at V and 6 bases at J, with 14 bases between the two ends. The CDR3 region is CASSAQSPSNEQFF. CDR3 nucleotide sequence: TGTGCCAGCAGCGCTCAGTCTCCAAGCAATGAGCAGTTCTTC.

The genes are TRBV11-2 and TRBJ1-1; 9 bases are shared with TRBD1. The CDR3 is made up of 15 amino acids. The germline gives CDR1 SGHAT, CDR2 FQNNGV. V dropped 5 bases and J dropped 3; count of bases not matched to a gene: 7. Here the CDR3 DNA reads TGTGCCAGCAGCATCAACAGGGGGCAGGACACTGAAGCTTTCTTT. Protein product: CASSINRGQDTEAFF.

V gene TRBV6-2 or TRBV6-3 combines with J gene TRBJ2-1; TRBD1 agrees at 7 bases. The CDR3 sequence is 14 residues long. V dropped 2 bases and J dropped 8; count of bases not matched to a gene: 6. The V gene's germline CDR1 is MNHEY and CDR2 SVGEGT. The CDR3: CASSYTGVNHEQFF. The DNA of the CDR3 is TGTGCCAGCAGTTACACAGGGGTTAATCATGAGCAGTTCTTC.

In DNA, the CDR3 is TGTGCCAGCATTGTAGGAAGCATGAACACTGAAGCTTTCTTT. Amino acids: CASIVGSMNTEAFF. The chain has TRBV7-9 and TRBJ1-1, with D unclear. Trimming removed 7 bases from V and 0 bases from J, with 12 bases in between. The CDR3 sequence is 14 residues long. CDR1 is SEHNR, CDR2 FQNEAQ, per germline (reference sequence).

This clonotype was counted a few times. The rearrangement joins TRBV5-6 to TRBJ2-3; no clear D. V shed 2 bases and J shed 0 bases, with 10 bases lying between them. CDR1 SGHDT and CDR2 YYEEEE come from the germline V gene. The CDR3 is made up of 15 amino acids. The CDR3 bases are TGTGCCAGCAGCTTTACCGGAGCTAGCACAGATACGCAGTATTTT. Encoded protein: CASSFTGASTDTQYF. The full variable domain, its missing parts supplied by reference TRBV5-6 and TRBJ2-3, is DAGVTQSPTHLIKTRGQQVTLRCSPKSGHDTVSWYQQALGQGPQFIFQYYEEEERQRGNFPDRFSGHQFPNYSSELNVNALLLGDSALYLCASSFTGASTDTQYFGPGTRLTVL.

J is TRBJ1-2 and V is TRBV21-1. TRBV21-1 is an annotated pseudogene. The CDR3 is made up of 15 amino acids. CDR3 protein: CASSSPRAQHYGYTF. The CDR3 DNA is TGTGCCAGCAGCAGCCCACGTGCACAGCACTATGGCTACACCTTC.

This clonotype was picked up a small number of times. The chain combines TRBV6-2 or TRBV6-3 with TRBJ2-7, with D unresolved. The CDR3 sequence is 16 residues long. CDR1 MNHEY and CDR2 SVGEGT come from the germline V gene. Trimming pared 4 bases from V and 3 bases from J, leaving 19 bases between. The CDR3 nucleotides read TGTGCCAGCAGTTCCCGGATTATACTAAACAGCTACGAGCAGTACTTC. Protein product: CASSSRIILNSYEQYF.